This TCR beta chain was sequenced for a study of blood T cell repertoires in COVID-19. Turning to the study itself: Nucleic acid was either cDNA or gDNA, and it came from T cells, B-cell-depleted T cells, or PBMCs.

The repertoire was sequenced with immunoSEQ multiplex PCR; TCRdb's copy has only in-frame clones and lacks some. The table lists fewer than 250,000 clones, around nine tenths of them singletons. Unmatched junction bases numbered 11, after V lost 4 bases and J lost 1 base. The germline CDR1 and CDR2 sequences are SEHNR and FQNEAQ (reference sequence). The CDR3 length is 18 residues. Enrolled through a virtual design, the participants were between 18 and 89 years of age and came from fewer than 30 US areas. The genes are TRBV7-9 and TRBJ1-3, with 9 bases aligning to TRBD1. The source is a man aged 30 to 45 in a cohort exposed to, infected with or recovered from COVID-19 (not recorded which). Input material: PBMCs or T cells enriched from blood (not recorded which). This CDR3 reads CASSSILGTGPSGNTIYF. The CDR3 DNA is TGTGCCAGCAGCTCGATTCTCGGGACAGGGCCGTCTGGAAACACCATATATTTT.